The present TCR beta chain was sequenced within a study of cytomegalovirus exposure and HLA in healthy donors. CDR1 SGHRS and CDR2 YFSETQ come from the germline V gene. The CDR3 runs to 15 residues. The V and J ends lost 0 bases and 4 bases respectively, with 13 bases between them. Unrecorded immune exposure was likely among donors, who were nominally healthy when sampled. Amplification used 60 Vbeta primers and 13 Jbeta primers. This table comes from immunoSEQ multiplex PCR, and its TCRdb copy is limited to in-frame clones, with some not included. The sample shows under 110,000 clones, roughly four fifths of them seen only once. Notes on this clone: No antigen is known for it.

The study, taken as a whole, reports: The majority of CMV-associated TCR beta chains were reported as apparently HLA-restricted in a later analysis. Analyses of presence and absence presupposed an approximately uniform sequencing depth across donors. In vitro data verified a few CMV-associated chains as specific for CMV antigens.

The chain joins TRBV5-1 to TRBJ1-2; D gene unclear. Sequencing input: PBMCs. The sequence came from a man aged 55 to 69 in good health and CMV-seronegative. In DNA form, the CDR3 reads TGCGCCAGCAGCTTGGCGGCAACCGGAGCCTATGGCTACACCTTC. Translation: CASSLAATGAYGYTF. Together with reference TRBV5-1 and TRBJ1-2, the CDR3 gives the full variable domain: KAGVTQTPRYLIKTRGQQVTLSCSPISGHRSVSWYQQTPGQGLQFLFEYFSETQRNKGNFPGRFSGRQFSNSRSEMNVSTLELGDSALYLCASSLAATGAYGYTFGSGTRLTVV.